The following is a T cell receptor (beta chain) sequence with its context. This sample is drawn from a study of blood T cell repertoires in COVID-19. Study background: Italy, Spain and the United States were the sources of the convalescent and acute COVID-19 samples. T cells, B-cell-depleted T cells, or PBMCs supplied cDNA or gDNA.

Authors' processing steps: It was from reference gene primer amplification that nucleated cell counts were estimated. Clones were read by immunoSEQ multiplex PCR, and TCRdb kept only the in-frame ones, dropping some. Clonal size and the V and J genes are those of that table, whereas D and trimming came from the DNA. The sample lists 68,000 or so clones; about 88% were seen once. V was clipped by 6 bases and J by 3 bases, with 17 bases between them. This CDR3 contains 15 residues. The germline V gene has CDR1 SGHVS and CDR2 FNYEAQ. Material for sequencing was peripheral blood. The J gene is TRBJ1-2, the V gene TRBV7-6; perhaps TRBD1 as D (5 bases). The clonotype was recovered from a man between 65 and 85 years old with active or convalescent COVID-19. The CDR3 bases are TGTGCCAGCAGTAGCTTAATTGACAGAGACTATGGCTACACCTTC. Translating gives CASSSLIDRDYGYTF.